The 8 T cell receptor beta chains below come from one sample, sequenced in a study of T cell changes during pregnancy in multiple sclerosis. Sequenced by immunoSEQ multiplex PCR; TCRdb stores in-frame clones only, minus some. The data hold around 62,000 clones, with roughly 88% observed a single time. Source: peripheral blood, taken in the second trimester of pregnancy. Source of these receptors: a female donor in good health, enrolled as a control in a pregnancy study.

V gene TRBV11-2 combines with J gene TRBJ2-7; 7 bases line up with TRBD1. The V gene's germline CDR1 is SGHAT and CDR2 FQNNGV. Trimming removed 3 bases from V and 3 bases from J; junction bases left unmatched: 5. The CDR3 is 14 residues long. The CDR3 DNA reads as TGTGCCAGCAGCTTTAGGGACAGTCTCTACGAGCAGTACTTC. The encoded protein is CASSFRDSLYEQYF.

The rearrangement joins TRBV6-5 to TRBJ1-1, with D maybe TRBD1 (6 bases). V lost 0 bases and J 8 bases, leaving 7 bases between the germline ends. Germline V gene data show CDR1 as MNHEY and CDR2 as SVGAGI. The CDR3 spans 12 residues. The CDR3 is CASSYSDREAFF. DNA of the CDR3: TGTGCCAGCAGTTACTCCGACAGGGAAGCTTTCTTT.

The J gene is TRBJ2-5, the V gene TRBV7-6; a weak D match, TRBD1 (5 bases). From germline, CDR1 is SGHVS and CDR2 FNYEAQ. The CDR3 covers 13 residues. The V end lost 5 bases, the J end lost 5 bases, and 12 bases lay between the germline ends. The CDR3 is CASSRGPGETQYF. For the CDR3, the DNA is TGTGCCAGCAGCCGTGGCCCAGGGGAGACCCAGTACTTC.

J is TRBJ2-2 and V is TRBV5-5; D uncertain. The CDR3 is 15 amino acids. The V and J ends lost 1 base and 3 bases respectively, with 10 bases between them. In germline, CDR1 is SGHKS, CDR2 YYEKEE (reference sequence). The CDR3 sequence: CASSLIVLHTGELFF. CDR3 DNA sequence: TGTGCCAGCAGCTTGATTGTCCTACACACCGGGGAGCTGTTTTTT.

This clone occurred once. The chain recombines TRBV6-1 with TRBJ1-6; D unresolved. Trimming stripped 2 bases from V and 10 bases from J, with 18 bases between. The CDR3 covers 16 residues. Per the germline V gene, CDR1 is MNHNS and CDR2 is SASEGT. CDR3 in DNA: TGTGCCAGCAGTGAAACTCTAAGTGGGCTACGATCACCCCTCCACTTT. Its translation is CASSETLSGLRSPLHF.

The chain combines TRBV10-3 with TRBJ1-5, with a possible D match to TRBD1 (5 bases). Trimming removed 4 bases from V and 1 base from J, with 11 bases in between. The CDR3 consists of 15 residues. Germline CDR1 ENHRY, CDR2 SYGVKD. CDR3 coding DNA: TGTGCCATCAGTGTGGGGCTCGAGAGCAATCAGCCCCAGCATTTT. Translated, it gives CAISVGLESNQPQHF.

This clone was detected once. The chain carries TRBV15 and TRBJ1-2; D not certain. CDR3 length: 15 amino acids. Trimming cost V 0 bases and J 8 bases, with 16 bases left between them. Germline assignment: CDR1 LNHNV and CDR2 YYDKDF (reference sequence). CDR3: CATSRDYEGRGGYTF. In DNA, the CDR3 is TGTGCCACCAGCAGAGATTATGAGGGCCGAGGAGGCTACACCTTC.

The rearrangement links TRBV2 to TRBJ1-3, with a weak D call TRBD1 (6 bases). Trimming pared 2 bases from V and 8 bases from J, leaving 16 bases between. Germline assignment: CDR1 SNHLY and CDR2 FYNNEI. This CDR3 has 15 amino acids. The CDR3 DNA is TGTGCCAGCAGTGAACCGACAGGTTTAACGGACACCATATATTTT. Translating it yields CASSEPTGLTDTIYF.